This T cell receptor beta chain was sequenced for a study of T cell changes during pregnancy in multiple sclerosis. Using immunoSEQ multiplex PCR, the repertoire was profiled, and TCRdb retains in-frame clones only, with some absent. Of about 46,000 clones detected, more than 85% appear once; the ten largest clones hold about 8.1%. The CDR3 contains 18 residues. The V end was cut by 4 bases, the J end by 4 bases, with 26 bases between. Germline assignment: CDR1 SGHNT and CDR2 YYREEE (reference sequence). The chain carries TRBV5-4 and TRBJ1-1; tentatively, D is TRBD1 (5 bases). The material was CD8+ T cells from peripheral blood mononuclear cells, obtained after pregnancy. The sequence was collected from a female donor with multiple sclerosis, enrolled in a pregnancy study. CDR3 sequence: CASSLGATTSVEGTEAFF. In DNA, the CDR3 is TGTGCCAGCAGCCTAGGGGCCACAACCTCTGTGGAGGGCACTGAAGCTTTCTTT.